This T cell receptor (beta chain) was identified during a study of CXCR3-negative and CXCR3-positive naive CD8 T cells (dated by TCRdb to 2018 to 2020). In terms of the full investigation: In total, approximately 150 million TRB reads were obtained, corresponding to roughly 1.5 +/- 0.3 million reads per library. The TRBV-TRBJ cluster analysis covered naive subsets from a handful of donors and memory cells from 3 donors. Diversity and physicochemical repertoire analyses covered about a dozen donors pooled from two independent experiments. The study at large found these results: Because surface CD5, which has been linked to self-reactivity in mice, was comparable between naive subsets, TCR interaction strength was also inferred from TRB CDR3 physicochemical properties. Repertoire diversity was comparably high in both naive subsets but much lower in memory CD8+ T cells. Freshly isolated PBMCs were used for most assays because CXCR3 expression went down partially after cryopreservation. Within the same donor, TRBV-TRBJ usage looked similar between naive CXCR3-negative and CXCR3-positive cells, but memory cells had distinct patterns.

Concerning this clonotype itself: Its antigen target is currently unknown.

For CDR1 and CDR2, the germline V gene lists SQVTM and ANQGSEA. Counted from cysteine to phenylalanine, this CDR3 has 14 amino acids. DNA is not on record. Reads for this sample came from a NextSeq 550. The Human TCR Profiling Kit (MiLaboratory) was used to make UMI-labeled 5' RACE TRB cDNA libraries. The full amount of extracted RNA was used for cDNA synthesis, and the full amount of resulting cDNA was used for PCR amplification. Libraries were prepared in parallel with an identical number of PCR cycles. Turning to the authors' computational methods: About 50,000 +/- 10,000 unique UMI-labeled TRB cDNA molecules per library were extracted with MIGEC and MiXCR, with at least two reads per UMI required. An average of approximately 40,000 +/- 10,000 functional in-frame TRB CDR3 nucleotide clonotypes without stop codons was found per library. After downsampling to 5000 UMI-labeled TRB molecules per sample, diversity metrics such as normalized Shannon-Wiener and Chao1 were calculated in VDJtools. VDJtools computed clonotype-size-weighted physicochemical properties of the central five CDR3 residues: interaction energy, strength, volume and Kidera factor 4. The reads underwent TCRdb reprocessing, giving one record for each CDR3 protein sequence and no DNA. These V and J calls originate from TCRdb's pipeline instead of the authors' own analysis. This sample's table lists 45,000 to 55,000 distinct CDR3 sequences. 15% of the sample rests with the top ten.

Each CD8+ T cell subset was flow-sorted in triplicate, and 300,000 or so cells per subset were placed directly into RLT lysis buffer. Peripheral blood mononuclear cells were isolated from buffy coats using standard density gradient centrifugation. Total RNA was extracted from sorted cells with an RNeasy Mini Kit. This clonotype originated in a human donor in good health. Some clones in this sample may be carry-over from other donors' samples. This sequence uses TRBV29-1 and TRBJ1-2; TCRdb calls TRBD1, which cannot be checked without DNA. Sequencing was done on a sample of memory CD8+ T cells from blood. The cell subset or site label, as the study defines it: conventional CD8+ memory T cells (TMEM), sorted as controls. The CDR3 amino acid sequence is: CSVEDLDRSYGYTF.